This T cell receptor beta chain was retrieved from a study of cytomegalovirus exposure and HLA in healthy donors. PCR primers comprised 60 Vbeta and 13 Jbeta primers. Generated by immunoSEQ multiplex PCR, the TCRdb table keeps only in-frame clones and is missing some. The sample lists fewer than 200,000 clones, roughly 73% seen once, with 1.8% in the top ten. J was trimmed by 6 bases and V by 10 bases; bases with no gene match: 7. Germline V gives CDR1 SEHNR, CDR2 FQNEAQ (reference sequence). CDR3 length equals 12 residues. The clonotype originates from a woman in her 30s in good health and CMV-seronegative. What was sequenced was PBMCs. V and J are TRBV7-9 and TRBJ2-7; 9 bases line up with TRBD1. Written as DNA, the CDR3 is TGTGCCACGGGACAGGGTAAGGGCGAGCAGTACTTC. This codes for CATGQGKGEQYF.